The rows below give T cell receptor beta chains drawn from one sample of a study of CD8 T cells in ankylosing spondylitis. In TCRdb, the 5' RACE reads were re-called with MiXCR into one record per CDR3 protein. The table has roughly 90,000 distinct CDR3 sequences, about 8.3% seen once; the top ten hold 9.9%. Sequenced input: blood, either unsorted or a sorted T cell fraction (not recorded which). The receptor source for this set is a male donor with ankylosing spondylitis or in good health (not recorded which). The CDR3 runs from the conserved cysteine through the conserved F or W. The D gene is left open where the match is weak. Clone size is given for some rows only: seen once, a few or many times, or a class if the clone is expanded.

v_call: TRBV20-1
d_call: NA
clone_size: many
j_call: TRBJ1-5
cdr3_aa: CSATDGYSNQPQHF
cdr3_nt: TGCAGTGCTACGGACGGCTATAGCAATCAGCCCCAGCATTTT

v_call: TRBV3-1
d_call: NA
clone_size: many
j_call: TRBJ2-3
cdr3_aa: CASSPRGTWQYF
cdr3_nt: TGTGCCAGCAGCCCCCGCGGCACGTGGCAGTATTTT

v_call: TRBV10-3
d_call: TRBD1
clone_size: many
j_call: TRBJ1-6
cdr3_aa: CAIRGTGSNSPLHF
cdr3_nt: TGTGCCATCAGGGGGACAGGGAGTAATTCACCCCTCCACTTT

v_call: TRBV20-1
d_call: TRBD1
clone_size: many
j_call: TRBJ1-6
cdr3_aa: CSAPGQGYSPLHF
cdr3_nt: TGCAGTGCCCCTGGACAGGGTTATTCACCCCTCCACTTT

v_call: TRBV2
d_call: NA
clone_size: many
j_call: TRBJ1-5
cdr3_aa: CASHQWSNQPQHF
cdr3_nt: TGTGCCAGCCACCAGTGGAGCAATCAGCCCCAGCATTTT

v_call: TRBV5-5
d_call: NA
clone_size: many
j_call: TRBJ1-1
cdr3_aa: CASSLIWRKNTEAFF
cdr3_nt: TGTGCCAGCAGCTTGATCTGGCGGAAGAACACTGAAGCTTTCTTT

v_call: TRBV10-3
d_call: NA
clone_size: few
j_call: TRBJ2-7
cdr3_aa: CAISRDKRHEQYF
cdr3_nt: TGTGCCATCAGCCGGGATAAAAGGCACGAGCAGTACTTC

v_call: TRBV6-2/TRBV6-3
d_call: NA
clone_size: many
j_call: TRBJ1-5
cdr3_aa: CASNQGYQPQHF
cdr3_nt: TGTGCCAGCAACCAGGGGTATCAGCCCCAGCATTTT

v_call: TRBV7-9
d_call: TRBD2
clone_size: few
j_call: TRBJ2-7
cdr3_aa: CASSLSGGPTEYEQYF
cdr3_nt: TGTGCCAGCAGTCTAAGCGGGGGTCCAACGGAGTACGAGCAGTACTTC

v_call: TRBV20-1
d_call: NA
clone_size: many
j_call: TRBJ1-2
cdr3_aa: CSAPRPYGYTF
cdr3_nt: TGCAGTGCTCCCCGCCCCTATGGCTACACCTTC

v_call: TRBV29-1
d_call: NA
clone_size: many
j_call: TRBJ2-7
cdr3_aa: CSALGVSGYEQYF
cdr3_nt: TGCAGCGCCCTGGGGGTCTCTGGCTACGAGCAGTACTTC

v_call: TRBV19
d_call: TRBD2
clone_size: NA
j_call: TRBJ2-2
cdr3_aa: CANSMSGGDPGELFF
cdr3_nt: TGTGCCAATAGTATGAGCGGGGGAGACCCCGGGGAGCTGTTTTTT

v_call: TRBV28
d_call: NA
clone_size: NA
j_call: TRBJ1-1
cdr3_aa: CASTPHPTTEAFF
cdr3_nt: TGTGCCAGCACCCCCCACCCGACGACTGAAGCTTTCTTT

v_call: TRBV12-3/TRBV12-4
d_call: NA
clone_size: many
j_call: TRBJ2-3
cdr3_aa: CASSPPADTQYF
cdr3_nt: TGTGCCAGCAGTCCCCCAGCGGATACGCAGTATTTT

v_call: TRBV6-2/TRBV6-3
d_call: TRBD1
clone_size: many
j_call: TRBJ2-7
cdr3_aa: CASSYTSGTVSYEQYF
cdr3_nt: TGTGCCAGCAGTTACACCTCCGGGACAGTCTCCTACGAGCAGTACTTC

v_call: TRBV29-1
d_call: NA
clone_size: many
j_call: TRBJ2-3
cdr3_aa: CSVESTDTQYF
cdr3_nt: TGCAGCGTTGAAAGCACAGATACGCAGTATTTT